Described below is a single T cell receptor beta chain sequence and its context. Its antigen is unknown. The sample belongs to a study of OX40 agonist ivuxolimab in advanced cancers. Overall study context: The treatment was a fully human IgG2 OX40 agonist, ivuxolimab. Study-wide results and limits: Certain nonresponding patients likewise had low normalized T-cell clonal expansion.

Trimming left V 3 bases short and J 2 bases short, with 14 bases between. The germline V gene encodes CDR1 MDHEN and CDR2 SYDVKM. The CDR3 runs to 16 residues. TCRdb's table, derived via immunoSEQ multiplex PCR, lists solely in-frame clones and lacks some. The profile covers about 77,000 clones, with 80% to 95% appearing a single time and 1.5% to 2% taken by the ten largest. This clonotype was sampled from an adult with an advanced solid tumor such as melanoma, head and neck, liver or kidney cancer. The V and J genes are TRBV28 and TRBJ1-5; TRBD1 is a possible D gene (6 bases). Sequences were derived from CD4+ or CD8+ T cells sorted from blood, sampled in a trial of the OX40 agonist ivuxolimab. CDR3 region: CASSFRGAVGNQPQHF. CDR3 DNA sequence: TGTGCCAGCAGTTTCCGGGGGGCCGTGGGCAATCAGCCCCAGCATTTT.